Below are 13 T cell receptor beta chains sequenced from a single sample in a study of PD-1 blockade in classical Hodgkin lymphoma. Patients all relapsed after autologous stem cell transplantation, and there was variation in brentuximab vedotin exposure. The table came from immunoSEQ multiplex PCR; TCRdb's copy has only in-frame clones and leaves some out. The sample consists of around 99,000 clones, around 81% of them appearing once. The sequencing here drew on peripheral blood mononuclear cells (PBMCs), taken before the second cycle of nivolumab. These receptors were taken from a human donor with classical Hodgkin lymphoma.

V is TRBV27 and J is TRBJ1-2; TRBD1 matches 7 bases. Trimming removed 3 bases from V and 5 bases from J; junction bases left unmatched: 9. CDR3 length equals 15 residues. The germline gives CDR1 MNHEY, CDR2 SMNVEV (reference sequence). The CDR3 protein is CASSLSGTARYGYTF. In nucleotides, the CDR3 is TGTGCCAGCAGTTTGAGCGGGACAGCCCGTTATGGCTACACCTTC.

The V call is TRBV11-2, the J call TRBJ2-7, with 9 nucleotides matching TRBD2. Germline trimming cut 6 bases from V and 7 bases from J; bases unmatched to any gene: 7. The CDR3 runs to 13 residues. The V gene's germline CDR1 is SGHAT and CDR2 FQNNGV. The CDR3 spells CASSAGGPGEQYF. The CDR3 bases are TGTGCCAGCAGTGCGGGGGGGCCGGGGGAGCAGTACTTC.

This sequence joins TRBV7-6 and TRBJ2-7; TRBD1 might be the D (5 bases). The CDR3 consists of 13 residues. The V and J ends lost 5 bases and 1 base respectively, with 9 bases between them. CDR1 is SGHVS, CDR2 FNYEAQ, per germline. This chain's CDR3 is CASSPGISYEQYF. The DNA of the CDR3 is TGTGCCAGCAGCCCAGGGATTTCCTACGAGCAGTACTTC.

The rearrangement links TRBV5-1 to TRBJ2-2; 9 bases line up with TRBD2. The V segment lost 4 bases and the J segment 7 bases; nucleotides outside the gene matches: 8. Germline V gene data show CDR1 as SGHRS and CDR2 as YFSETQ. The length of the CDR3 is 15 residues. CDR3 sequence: CASSPDSGSHGELFF. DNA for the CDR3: TGCGCCAGCAGCCCGGATAGCGGGAGCCACGGGGAGCTGTTTTTT. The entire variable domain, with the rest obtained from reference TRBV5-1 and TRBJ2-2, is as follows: KAGVTQTPRYLIKTRGQQVTLSCSPISGHRSVSWYQQTPGQGLQFLFEYFSETQRNKGNFPGRFSGRQFSNSRSEMNVSTLELGDSALYLCASSPDSGSHGELFFGEGSRLTVL.

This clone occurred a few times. CDR3 coding DNA: TGTGCCAGCACCCTAGGGTACCCCGACAATGAGCAGTTCTTC. Protein: CASTLGYPDNEQFF. The rearrangement joins TRBV9 to TRBJ2-1; D is undetermined. This CDR3 is 14 amino acids long. Germline CDR1 reads SGDLS; CDR2 reads YYNGEE. V was pared by 6 bases and J by 5 bases, with 15 bases between.

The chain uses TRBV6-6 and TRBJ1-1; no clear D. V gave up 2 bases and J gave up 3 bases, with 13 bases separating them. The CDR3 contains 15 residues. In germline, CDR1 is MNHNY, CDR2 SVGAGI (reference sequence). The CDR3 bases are TGTGCCAGCAGTTACGGTGAGGGTTGGGACACTGAAGCTTTCTTT. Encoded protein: CASSYGEGWDTEAFF.

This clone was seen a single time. Here the CDR3 DNA reads TGTGCCAGCAGCTTAGCGCAATGGGGGTTTAGCACTGAAGCTTTCTTT. It codes for CASSLAQWGFSTEAFF. The J gene is TRBJ1-1, the V gene TRBV7-2, with D maybe TRBD1 (5 bases). The CDR3 has 16 residues. The germline CDR1 and CDR2 sequences are SGHTA and FQGNSA. The V end was cut by 0 bases, the J end by 4 bases, with 15 bases between.

The CDR3 nucleotides read TGCGCCAGCAGTGGACTAGCGGGAGGGCCTTCCGCCGGGGAGCTGTTTTTT. It codes for CASSGLAGGPSAGELFF. The J gene is TRBJ2-2, the V gene TRBV10-2; 14 bases agree with TRBD2. This CDR3 comprises 17 residues. The ends lost 4 bases at V and 6 bases at J; junction bases unmatched: 7. Germline CDR1 is WSHSY and CDR2 is SAAADI.

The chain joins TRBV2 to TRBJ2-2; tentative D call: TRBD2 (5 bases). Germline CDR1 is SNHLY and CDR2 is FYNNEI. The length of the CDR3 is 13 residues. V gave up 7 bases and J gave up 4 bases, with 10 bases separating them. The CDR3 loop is CASNSGPTGELFF. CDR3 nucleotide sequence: TGTGCCAGCAACAGCGGACCCACCGGGGAGCTGTTTTTT.

CDR3 DNA sequence: TGTGCCAGCTCACGCGCGGATGGCGGGAGAGGATGGACCGGGGAGCTGTTTTTT. It specifies CASSRADGGRGWTGELFF. This sequence joins TRBV18 and TRBJ2-2; 7 nucleotides match TRBD2. Germline loops: CDR1 KGHSH, CDR2 LQKENI. This CDR3 comprises 18 residues. Trimming cost V 4 bases and J 5 bases; bases outside gene matches: 16.

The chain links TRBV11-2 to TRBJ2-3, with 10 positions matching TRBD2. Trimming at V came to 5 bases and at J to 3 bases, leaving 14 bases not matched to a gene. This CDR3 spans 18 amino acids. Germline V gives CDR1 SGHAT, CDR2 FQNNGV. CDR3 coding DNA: TGTGCCAGCAGCCTGGTTAGGCCGTTAGCGGGAGGAACAGATACGCAGTATTTT. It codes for CASSLVRPLAGGTDTQYF.

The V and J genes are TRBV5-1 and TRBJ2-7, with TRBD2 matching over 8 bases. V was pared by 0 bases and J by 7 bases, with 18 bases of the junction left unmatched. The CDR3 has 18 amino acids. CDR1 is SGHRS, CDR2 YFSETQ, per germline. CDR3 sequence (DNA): TGCGCCAGCAGCTTGGTCCCGGCGGGGTTTAGCGGGACGGCTGAGCAGTACTTC. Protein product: CASSLVPAGFSGTAEQYF.

In DNA form, the CDR3 reads TGTGCCAGCAGCCTAAGCTCCTACGAGCAGTACTTC. This codes for CASSLSSYEQYF. The chain recombines TRBV14 with TRBJ2-7; D uncertain. There are 12 residues in the CDR3. Trimming cost V 4 bases and J 0 bases, with 4 bases left between them. Germline assignment: CDR1 SGHDN and CDR2 FVKESK.